This entry features one T cell receptor beta chain sequence. The data were obtained in a study of blood T cell repertoires in COVID-19. In the study overall: Whether acute or convalescent, the COVID-19 samples came from the United States, Italy and Spain.

As handled by the study authors: Using reference gene primer amplification, nucleated cell counts were estimated. Profiled with immunoSEQ multiplex PCR; TCRdb holds only in-frame clones, not every one. The V and J calls and clone size come from that table; D and trimming were worked out from the DNA. The sample records fewer than 250,000 clones, 80% to 85% being singletons. Enrollees, roughly 18 to 95 years old, lived in approximately 25 US areas. The germline V and J ends were trimmed by 3 bases and 9 bases, with 9 bases remaining between them. CDR1 SGHTA and CDR2 FQGNSA come from the germline V gene. The CDR3 spans 13 residues.

The sample taken for sequencing was PBMCs or T cells enriched from blood (not recorded which). The rearrangement uses TRBV7-2 and TRBJ2-6, with no clear D. The clonotype was recovered from a woman in her forties or fifties with acute COVID-19. Written as DNA, the CDR3 is TGTGCCAGCAGCTTGTCACAGAGCAACGTCCTGACTTTC. Protein product: CASSLSQSNVLTF.